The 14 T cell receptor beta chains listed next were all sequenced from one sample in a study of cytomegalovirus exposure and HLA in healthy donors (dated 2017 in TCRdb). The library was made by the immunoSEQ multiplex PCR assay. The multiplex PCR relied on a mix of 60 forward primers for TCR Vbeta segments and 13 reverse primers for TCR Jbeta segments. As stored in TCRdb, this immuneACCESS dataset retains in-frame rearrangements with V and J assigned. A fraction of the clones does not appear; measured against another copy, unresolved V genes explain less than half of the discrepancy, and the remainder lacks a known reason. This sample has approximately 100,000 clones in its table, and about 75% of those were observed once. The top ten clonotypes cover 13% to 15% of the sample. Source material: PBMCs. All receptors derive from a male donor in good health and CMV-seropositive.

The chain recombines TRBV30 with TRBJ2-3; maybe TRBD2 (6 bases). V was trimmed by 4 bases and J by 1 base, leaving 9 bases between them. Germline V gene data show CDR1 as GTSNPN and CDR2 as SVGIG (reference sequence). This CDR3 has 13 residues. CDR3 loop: CAWKTGGTDTQYF. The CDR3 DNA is TGTGCCTGGAAGACGGGGGGCACAGATACGCAGTATTTT.

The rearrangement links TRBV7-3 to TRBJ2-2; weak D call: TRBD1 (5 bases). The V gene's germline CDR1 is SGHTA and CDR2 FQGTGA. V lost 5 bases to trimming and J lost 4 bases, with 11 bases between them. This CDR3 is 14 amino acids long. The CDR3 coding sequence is TGTGCCAGCAGCCGGACACCGCGCACCGGGGAGCTGTTTTTT. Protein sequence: CASSRTPRTGELFF.

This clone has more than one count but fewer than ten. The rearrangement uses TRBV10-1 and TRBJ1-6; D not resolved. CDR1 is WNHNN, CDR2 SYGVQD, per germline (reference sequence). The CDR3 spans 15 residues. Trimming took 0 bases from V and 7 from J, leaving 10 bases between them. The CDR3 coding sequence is TGCGCCAGCAGTGAGTCAAACGCGGCGAATTCACCCCTCCACTTT. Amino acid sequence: CASSESNAANSPLHF.

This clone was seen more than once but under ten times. The CDR3 loop reads CASSQGQGLNSPLHF. CDR3 DNA: TGCGCCAGCAGCCAAGGACAGGGGTTAAATTCACCCCTCCACTTT. The V gene is TRBV4-3, the J gene TRBJ1-6; 8 nucleotides align to TRBD1. Germline V CDR1 and CDR2: LGHNA, YSLEER. The V segment lost 1 base and the J segment 7 bases; nucleotides outside the gene matches: 3. The CDR3 loop spans 15 amino acids.

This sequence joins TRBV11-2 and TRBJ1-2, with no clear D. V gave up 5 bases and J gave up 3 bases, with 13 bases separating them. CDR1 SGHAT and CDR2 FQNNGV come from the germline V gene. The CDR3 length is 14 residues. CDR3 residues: CASSPQPSDYGYTF. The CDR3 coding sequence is TGTGCCAGCAGCCCACAGCCTTCGGACTATGGCTACACCTTC.

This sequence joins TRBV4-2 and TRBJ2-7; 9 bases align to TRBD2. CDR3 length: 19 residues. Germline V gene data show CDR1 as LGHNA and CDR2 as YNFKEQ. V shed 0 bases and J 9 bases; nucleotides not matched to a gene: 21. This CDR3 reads CASSQDGLAGPVGLRVQYF. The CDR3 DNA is TGTGCCAGCAGCCAAGATGGCCTAGCGGGGCCCGTTGGACTTCGCGTGCAGTACTTC.

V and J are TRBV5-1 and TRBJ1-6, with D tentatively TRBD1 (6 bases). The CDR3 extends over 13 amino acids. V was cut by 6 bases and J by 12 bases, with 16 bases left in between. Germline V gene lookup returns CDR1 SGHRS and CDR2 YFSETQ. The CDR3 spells CASMGLGAGPLHF. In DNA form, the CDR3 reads TGCGCCAGCATGGGCTTGGGGGCCGGACCCCTCCACTTT.

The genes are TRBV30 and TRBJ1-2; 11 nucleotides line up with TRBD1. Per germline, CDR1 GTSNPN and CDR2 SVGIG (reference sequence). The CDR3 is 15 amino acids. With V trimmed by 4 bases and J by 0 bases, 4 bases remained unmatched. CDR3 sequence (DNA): TGTGCCTGGACGGGACAGGGGGTAACTAACTATGGCTACACCTTC. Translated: CAWTGQGVTNYGYTF.

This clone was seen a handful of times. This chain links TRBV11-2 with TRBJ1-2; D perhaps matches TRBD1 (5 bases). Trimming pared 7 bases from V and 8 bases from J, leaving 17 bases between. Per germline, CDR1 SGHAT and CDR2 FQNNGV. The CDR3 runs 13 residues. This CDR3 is CASIKPSGGGYTF. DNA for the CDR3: TGTGCCAGCATCAAACCGTCGGGGGGAGGCTACACCTTC.

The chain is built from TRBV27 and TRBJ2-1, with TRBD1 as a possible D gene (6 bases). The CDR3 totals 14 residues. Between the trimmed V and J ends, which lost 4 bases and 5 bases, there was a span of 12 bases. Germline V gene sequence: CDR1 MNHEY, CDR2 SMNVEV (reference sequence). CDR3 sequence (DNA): TGTGCCAGCAGTTGGCAGGGACACAACAATGAGCAGTTCTTC. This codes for CASSWQGHNNEQFF.

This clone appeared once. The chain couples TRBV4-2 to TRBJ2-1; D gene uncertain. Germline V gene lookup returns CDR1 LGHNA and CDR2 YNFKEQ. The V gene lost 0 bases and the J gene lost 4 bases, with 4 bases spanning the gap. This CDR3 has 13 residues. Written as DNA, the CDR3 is TGTGCCAGCAGCCAAGACGGGTACAATGAGCAGTTCTTC. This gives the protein CASSQDGYNEQFF.

DNA of the CDR3: TGTGCCAGCAGTTTATCGTTCCGGTACGAGCGGTACTTC. The encoded protein is CASSLSFRYERYF. The genes are TRBV27 and TRBJ2-4; D gene ambiguous. Trimming pared 0 bases from V and 15 bases from J, leaving 15 bases between. CDR1 is MNHEY, CDR2 SMNVEV, per germline (reference sequence). The CDR3 sequence is 13 residues long.

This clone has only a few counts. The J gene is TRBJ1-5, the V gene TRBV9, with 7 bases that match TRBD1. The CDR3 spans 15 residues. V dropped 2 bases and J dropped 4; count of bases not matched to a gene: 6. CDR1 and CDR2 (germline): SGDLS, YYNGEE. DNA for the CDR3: TGTGCCAGCAGCGTTCTGGGGACAGCGAATCAGCCCCAGCATTTT. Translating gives CASSVLGTANQPQHF.

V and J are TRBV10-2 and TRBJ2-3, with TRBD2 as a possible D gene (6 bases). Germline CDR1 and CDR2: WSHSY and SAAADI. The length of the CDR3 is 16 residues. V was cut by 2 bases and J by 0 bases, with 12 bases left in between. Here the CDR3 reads CASSEKGGVSTDTQYF. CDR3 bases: TGCGCCAGCAGTGAGAAAGGCGGGGTAAGCACAGATACGCAGTATTTT.